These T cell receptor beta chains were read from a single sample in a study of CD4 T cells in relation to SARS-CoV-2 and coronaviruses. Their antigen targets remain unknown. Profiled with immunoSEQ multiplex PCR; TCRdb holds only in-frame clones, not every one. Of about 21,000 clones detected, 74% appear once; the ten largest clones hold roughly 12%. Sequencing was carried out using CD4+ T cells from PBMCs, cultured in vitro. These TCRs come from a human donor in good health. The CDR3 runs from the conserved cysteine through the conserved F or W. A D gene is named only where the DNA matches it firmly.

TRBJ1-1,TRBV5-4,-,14,CASTTQEGGTEAFF
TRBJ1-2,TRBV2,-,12,CASTGGRDGYTF
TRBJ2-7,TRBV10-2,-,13,CASSVGSTYEQYF
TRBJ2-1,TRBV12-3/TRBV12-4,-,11,CASRLTDEQFF
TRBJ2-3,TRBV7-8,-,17,CASSAPVGAGFTDTQYF
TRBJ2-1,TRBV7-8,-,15,CASSLAERAHNEQFF
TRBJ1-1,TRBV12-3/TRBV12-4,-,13,CASRDVGEPEAFF
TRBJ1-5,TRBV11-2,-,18,CASSSAVGGLGSNQPQHF
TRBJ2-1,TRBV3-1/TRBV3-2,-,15,CASSPGAPGVHEQFF
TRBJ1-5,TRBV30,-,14,CAWSMSGANQPQHF
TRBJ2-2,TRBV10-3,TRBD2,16,CAISESAGGQAGELFF
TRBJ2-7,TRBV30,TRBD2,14,CAWSGTSGYYEQYF
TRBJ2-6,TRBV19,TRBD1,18,CASSILGQGGSGANVLTF
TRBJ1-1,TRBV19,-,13,CASSIQGYTEAFF
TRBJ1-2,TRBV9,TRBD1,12,CASSVEGGGYTF
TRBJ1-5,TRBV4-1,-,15,CASSQRLWSNQPQHF
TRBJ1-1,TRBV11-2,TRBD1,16,CASSTGQETMNTEAFF
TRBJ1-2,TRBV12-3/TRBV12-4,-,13,CASRSGGGYGYTF
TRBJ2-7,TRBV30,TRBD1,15,CAWSVIWTGGYEQYF
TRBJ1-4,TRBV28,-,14,CASSFYRRSEKLFF
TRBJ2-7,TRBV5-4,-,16,CASSLVGARVGYEQYF
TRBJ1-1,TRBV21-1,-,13,CASSTQGRTEAFF
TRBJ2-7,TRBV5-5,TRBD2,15,CASNRPLAGGYEQYF
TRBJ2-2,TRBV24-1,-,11,CATSVSGELFF
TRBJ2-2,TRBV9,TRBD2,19,CASSTRLLAGGANTGELFF
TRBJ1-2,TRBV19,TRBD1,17,CASSRTGTGVFFGGYTF
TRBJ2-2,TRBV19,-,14,CASSRGAATGELFF
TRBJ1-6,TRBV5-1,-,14,CASSSDRNNSPLHF
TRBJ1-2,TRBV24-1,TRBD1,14,CATSDPWTGIGYTF
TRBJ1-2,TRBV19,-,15,CASSKGTAGNYGYTF
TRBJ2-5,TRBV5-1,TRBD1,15,CASSPGQQYQETQYF
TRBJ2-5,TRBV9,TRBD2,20,CASSSLGPGLAGSLRETQYF
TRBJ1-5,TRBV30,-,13,CAWNRDEDQPQHF
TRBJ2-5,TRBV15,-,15,CATSRDRSGAETQYF
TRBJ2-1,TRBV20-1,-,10,CSASGTGQFF
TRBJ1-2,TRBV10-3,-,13,CAISKTQDYGYTF
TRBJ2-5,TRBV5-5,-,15,CASSLGAGPQETQYF
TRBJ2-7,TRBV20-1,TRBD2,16,CSASRRGIAGVGEQYF
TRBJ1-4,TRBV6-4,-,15,CASSDSRGTNEKLFF
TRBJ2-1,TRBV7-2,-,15,CASSLAGGLYNEQFF
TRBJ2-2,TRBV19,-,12,CASSLKTGELFF
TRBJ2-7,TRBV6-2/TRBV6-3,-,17,CASSYSRAVITFYEQYF
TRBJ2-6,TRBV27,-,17,CASSFRTKSSGANVLTF